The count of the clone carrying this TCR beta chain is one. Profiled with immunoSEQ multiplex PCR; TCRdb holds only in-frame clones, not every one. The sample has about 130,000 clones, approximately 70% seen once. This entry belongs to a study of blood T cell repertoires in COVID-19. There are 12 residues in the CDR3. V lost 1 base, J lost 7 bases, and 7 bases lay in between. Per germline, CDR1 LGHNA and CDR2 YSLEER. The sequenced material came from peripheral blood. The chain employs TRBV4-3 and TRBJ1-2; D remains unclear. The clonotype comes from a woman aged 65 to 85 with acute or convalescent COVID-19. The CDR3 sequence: CASSQAGFGYTF. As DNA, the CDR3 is TGCGCCAGCAGCCAAGCAGGCTTTGGCTACACCTTC.